The present T cell receptor beta chain was sequenced within a study of technical replicates of blood from several donors. Sequenced by immunoSEQ multiplex PCR; TCRdb stores in-frame clones only, minus some. The sample yields tens of thousands of clones, around nine tenths seen once. Germline CDR1 MDHEN, CDR2 SYDVKM. After removal of 7 bases from V and 6 bases from J, the junction contained 6 bases not matched to a gene. This CDR3 is 13 amino acids long. The sample was PBMCs. The gene calls are TRBV28 and TRBJ1-1; TRBD1 matches at 9 bases. The clonotype originates from a human donor in good health. Some clones in this sample may be carry-over from other donors' samples. Written as DNA, the CDR3 is TGTGCCAGCACCGTGACAGGGGGACCTGAAGCTTTCTTT. It specifies CASTVTGGPEAFF.